This T cell receptor beta chain derives from a study of CD8+CD57+ T cells in acquired aplastic anemia. Study findings and constraints: Overlapping CD8+ CDR3 repertoires of patients and controls contained roughly 27 shared sequences.

The TCR beta profiling, which covered VDJ combination and CDR3 sequence, was carried out using genomic DNA as the template. One entry per CDR3 protein results from TCRdb running MiXCR on the reads. The repertoire includes around 150,000 distinct CDR3 sequences, roughly two fifths of them detected once, and 8.4% sits in the top ten. This CDR3 comprises 8 residues. Looked up from germline, CDR1 is ENHRY and CDR2 is SYGVKD. Comments on this clonotype: Its antigen is unknown. A read error may produce the germline difference seen at one junction end.

The sequence was obtained from a human donor in good health, serving as a control. V usage is TRBV10-3 and J usage is TRBJ2-6; D is unresolved. The sample was sorted CD4+, CD8+, or CD8+CD57+ T cells (not recorded which) from PBMCs. CDR3 amino acids: CASSFTTF. Written as DNA, the CDR3 is TGTGCCAGCAGTTTCACGACTTTC.